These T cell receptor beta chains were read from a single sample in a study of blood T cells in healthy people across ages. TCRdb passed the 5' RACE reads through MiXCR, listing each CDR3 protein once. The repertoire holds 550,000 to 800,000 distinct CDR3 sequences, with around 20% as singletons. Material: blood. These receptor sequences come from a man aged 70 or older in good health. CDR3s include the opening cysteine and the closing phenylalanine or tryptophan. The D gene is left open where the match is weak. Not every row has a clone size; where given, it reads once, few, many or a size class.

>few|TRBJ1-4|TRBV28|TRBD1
TGCGCCAGCAGCGCAGGGGGCGGAGTTGAAAAACTGTTTTTT
CASSAGGGVEKLFF
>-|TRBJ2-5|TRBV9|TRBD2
TGTGCCAGCAGCGTAGCTCCTTCCAGGGAGGGGACCCAGTACTTC
CASSVAPSREGTQYF
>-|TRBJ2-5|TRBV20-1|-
TGCAGTGCTAGAGGGGCAGGAACACAAGAGACCCAGTACTTC
CSARGAGTQETQYF
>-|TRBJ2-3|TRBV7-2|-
TGTGCCAGCAGCGCTCTAGGTTCAGATACGCAGTATTTT
CASSALGSDTQYF
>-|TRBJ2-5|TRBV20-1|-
TGCAGTGCTAGAGATGGCACCGACTCTACAGAGACCCAGTCCTTC
CSARDGTDSTETQSF
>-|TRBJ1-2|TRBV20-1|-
TGCAGTGTTGAGGGGAATAAGAGCAACACCTTC
CSVEGNKSNTF
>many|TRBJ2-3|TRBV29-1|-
TGCAGCGTGGGGGCAGATACGCAGTATTTT
CSVGADTQYF
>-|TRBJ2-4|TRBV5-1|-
TGCGCCAGCAGCTTGGTGGCAGGGGACCTACTAGCCAAAAACATTCAGTACTTC
CASSLVAGDLLAKNIQYF
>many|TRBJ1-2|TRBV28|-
TGTGCCAGCAGTTTACAGGGTGACTATGGCTACACCTTC
CASSLQGDYGYTF
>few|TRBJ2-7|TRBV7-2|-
TGTGCCAGCAGCTACGTTTTTGGGGGGACCTACGAGCAGTACTTC
CASSYVFGGTYEQYF
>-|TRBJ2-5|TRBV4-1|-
TGCGCCAGCAGCCAAGATTTTCGGTACTTCCAAGAGACCCAGTACTTC
CASSQDFRYFQETQYF
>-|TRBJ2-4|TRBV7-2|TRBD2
TGTGCCAGCAGCTGGACTAGCGGGCAGCCTCAACTAGCCAAAAACATTCAGTACTTC
CASSWTSGQPQLAKNIQYF
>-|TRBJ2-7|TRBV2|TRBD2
TGTGCCAGCAGTGAACCTTCGACTAGCGGCTACGAGCAGTACTTC
CASSEPSTSGYEQYF
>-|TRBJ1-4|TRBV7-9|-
TGTGCCAGCAGCACGAGGGGGGAAAAACTGTTTTTT
CASSTRGEKLFF
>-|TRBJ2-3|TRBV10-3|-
TGTGCCATCAGTGAGTCAGAAAAGCGGACCACAGATACGCAGTATTTT
CAISESEKRTTDTQYF
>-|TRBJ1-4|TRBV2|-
TGTGCCATCACAGAAACTAATGAAAAACTGTTTTTT
CAITETNEKLFF
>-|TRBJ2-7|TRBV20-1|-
TGCAGTGCTAGACAGGGAGTTTACGAGCAGTACTTC
CSARQGVYEQYF
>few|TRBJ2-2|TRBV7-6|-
TGTGCCAGCGGCTCAGACGGCGGCGGGGAGCTGTTTTTT
CASGSDGGGELFF
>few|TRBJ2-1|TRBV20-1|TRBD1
TGCAGTGCCCCCGGGACAGGGAACAATGAGCAGTTCTTC
CSAPGTGNNEQFF
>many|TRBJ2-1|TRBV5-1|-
TGCGCCAGCACCCTTATTTGGGGTGAGCAGTTCTTC
CASTLIWGEQFF
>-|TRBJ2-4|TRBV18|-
TGTGCCAGCTCACCCTCTTCGCAGAGTCCTACCCACAAAAACATTCAGTACTTC
CASSPSSQSPTHKNIQYF
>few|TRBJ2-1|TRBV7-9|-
TGTGCCAGCAGCCGCGCGTCACCCAATGAGCAGTTCTTC
CASSRASPNEQFF
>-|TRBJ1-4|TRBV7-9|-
TGTGCCAGCAGCTTAGACCCAGGGAGGGCTAATGAAAAACTGTTTTTT
CASSLDPGRANEKLFF
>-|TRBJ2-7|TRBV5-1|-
TGCGCCAGCAGCTCGGGTTGGGGGGGCATCTCCTACGAGCAGTACTTC
CASSSGWGGISYEQYF
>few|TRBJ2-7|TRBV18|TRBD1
TGTGCCAGCTCACCCCAGGGGGATTACGAGCAGTACTTC
CASSPQGDYEQYF
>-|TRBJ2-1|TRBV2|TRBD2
TGTGCCAGCACAGCGGGGCCCTACAATGAGCAGTTCTTC
CASTAGPYNEQFF
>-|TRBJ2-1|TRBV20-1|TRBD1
TGCAGTGCTCCCAAGGACAGGGCGCTCAATGAGCAGTTCTTC
CSAPKDRALNEQFF
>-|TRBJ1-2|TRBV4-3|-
TGCGCCAGCAGCCAAGATTACCAGGGTGAATGGTATGGCTACACCTTC
CASSQDYQGEWYGYTF
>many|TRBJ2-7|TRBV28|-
TGTGCCAGCAGTTTACACGGGACCGACTACGAGCAGTACTTC
CASSLHGTDYEQYF
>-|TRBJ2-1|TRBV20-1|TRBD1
TGCAGTGCTAGGGACAGGGTGGGGGACAATGAGCAGTTCTTC
CSARDRVGDNEQFF
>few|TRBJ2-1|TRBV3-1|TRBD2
TGTGCCAGCAGCCAAGTTCGACTAGCGGGACCCAATGAGCAGTTCTTC
CASSQVRLAGPNEQFF
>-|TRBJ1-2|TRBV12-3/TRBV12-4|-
TGTGCCAGCAGTTCACGACACCTAGACTATGGCTACACCTTC
CASSSRHLDYGYTF
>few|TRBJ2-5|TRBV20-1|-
TGCAGTGCTAGAAATTTGCGGTTGGGGAATGGAGAGACCCAGTACTTC
CSARNLRLGNGETQYF
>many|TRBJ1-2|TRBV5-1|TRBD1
TGCGCCTCCAACCCGACAGGGGGCGAATATGGCTACACCTTC
CASNPTGGEYGYTF
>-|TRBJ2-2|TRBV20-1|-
TGCAGTGCTGAGAGGAAGGGACACACCGGGGAGCTGTTTTTT
CSAERKGHTGELFF
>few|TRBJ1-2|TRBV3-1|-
TGTGCCAGCAGCCAAAGGACCGCCCTAAATGGCTACACCTTC
CASSQRTALNGYTF
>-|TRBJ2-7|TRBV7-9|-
TGTGCCAGCAGCTCTGCCGGGACATTTCTCGAGCAGTACTTC
CASSSAGTFLEQYF
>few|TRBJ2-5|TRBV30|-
TGTGCCTGGAGTGTTGGGTCGATCCAAGAGACCCAGTACTTC
CAWSVGSIQETQYF
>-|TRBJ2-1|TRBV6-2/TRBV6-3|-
TGTGCCAGCAGCCAACCGGGACTCGGCCCGAGTGAGCAGTTCTTC
CASSQPGLGPSEQFF
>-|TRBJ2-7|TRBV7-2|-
TGTGCCAGCAGCTTTATGGGGGAGCAGTACTTC
CASSFMGEQYF
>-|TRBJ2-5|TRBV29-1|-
TGCAGCGTTGTTTTTCTAGTGACTCAGTACTTC
CSVVFLVTQYF
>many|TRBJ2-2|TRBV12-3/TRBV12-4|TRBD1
TGTGCCAGCAGTTTAGGGACAGGCAGCGGGGAGCTGTTTTTT
CASSLGTGSGELFF
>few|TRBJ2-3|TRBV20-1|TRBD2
TGCAGTGCTAGACCGGGAGGTTCGGATACGCAGTATTTT
CSARPGGSDTQYF
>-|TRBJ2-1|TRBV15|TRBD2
TGTGCCACCAGCCTCTCCGGGTTTAGCGGGGGGACCTACAATGAGCAGTTCTTC
CATSLSGFSGGTYNEQFF
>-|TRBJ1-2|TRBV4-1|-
TGCGCCAGCAGCGAACCCGGTTCCGGGAACTATGGCTACACCTTC
CASSEPGSGNYGYTF
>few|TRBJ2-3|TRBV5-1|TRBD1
TGCGCCAGCAGCCTCCGGGACAGGGGGCGAGATACGCAGTATTTT
CASSLRDRGRDTQYF
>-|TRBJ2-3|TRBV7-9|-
TGTGCCAGCGGCTTAGGGCTGTGCACAGATACGCAGTATTTT
CASGLGLCTDTQYF
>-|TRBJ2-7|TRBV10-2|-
TGCGCCAGCAGAGAAACAGTGTACGAGCAGTACTTC
CASRETVYEQYF
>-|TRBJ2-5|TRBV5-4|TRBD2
TGTGCCAGCAGCTTGCTGGCTAGCGGGACGTACCAAGAGACCCAGTACTTC
CASSLLASGTYQETQYF
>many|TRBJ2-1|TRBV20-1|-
TGCAGTGCTCCAGGGATACTGTACAATGAGCAGTTCTTC
CSAPGILYNEQFF
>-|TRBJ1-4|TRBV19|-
TGTGCCAGTAGTAGACGGGAAGCTAATGAAAAACTGTTTTTT
CASSRREANEKLFF
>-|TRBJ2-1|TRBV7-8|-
TGTGCCAGCAGCTTAGGGATAGGTGAGCAGTTCTTC
CASSLGIGEQFF
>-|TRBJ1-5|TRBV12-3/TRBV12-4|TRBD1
TGTGCCAGCAGGGGAGGGACAGGGAATCAGCCCCAGCATTTT
CASRGGTGNQPQHF
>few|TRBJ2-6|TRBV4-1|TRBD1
TGCGCCAGCAGCCAACTGGACAGGGTGTTCTCTGGGGCCAACGTCCTGACTTTC
CASSQLDRVFSGANVLTF
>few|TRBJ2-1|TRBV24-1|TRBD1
TGTGCCACCAGTGAGGACAGGGGAATTGTCGATGAGCAGTTCTTC
CATSEDRGIVDEQFF
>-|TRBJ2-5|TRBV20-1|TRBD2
TGCAGTGCGGGTAGCGGGGCCCAAGAGACCCAGTACTTC
CSAGSGAQETQYF
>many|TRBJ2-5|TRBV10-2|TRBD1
TGCGCCAGCAGAGGACAGGGTGGAGGGGAAGAGACCCAGTACTTC
CASRGQGGGEETQYF
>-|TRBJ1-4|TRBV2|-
TGTGCCAGCAGTGAAGATTGGGAGTCTAATGAAAAACTGTTTTTT
CASSEDWESNEKLFF
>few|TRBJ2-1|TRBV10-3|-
TGTGCCATCAGTACTACCCTAGAGGACGAGCAGTTCTTC
CAISTTLEDEQFF